This TCR beta chain was identified during a study of response to subunit inactivated influenza vaccine. Findings and caveats of the study: After each seasonal influenza vaccination, few new T cells are recruited, the authors suggested.

Regarding this clonotype: Its specificity is not known.

The CDR3 is made up of 14 amino acids. Germline assignment: CDR1 MNHEY and CDR2 SVGEGT. The V gene end was trimmed by 6 bases and the J gene end by 6 bases; junction bases not matched to a gene: 5. Via MiXCR, TCRdb re-called the RT-PCR reads, giving one row per CDR3 protein. This sample has about 580,000 distinct CDR3 sequences, with approximately 14% found just once. The genes are TRBV6-2 or TRBV6-3 and TRBJ1-5; 10 nucleotides line up with TRBD1. Sequenced material: PBMCs from blood, taken 11 to 12 days after vaccination. This clonotype originated in a man aged 50 to 60 who received an inactivated influenza vaccine. The CDR3 coding sequence is TGTGCCAGCAGCCGGGACAGGGGCGTTCAGCCCCAGCATTTT. Translation gives CASSRDRGVQPQHF.